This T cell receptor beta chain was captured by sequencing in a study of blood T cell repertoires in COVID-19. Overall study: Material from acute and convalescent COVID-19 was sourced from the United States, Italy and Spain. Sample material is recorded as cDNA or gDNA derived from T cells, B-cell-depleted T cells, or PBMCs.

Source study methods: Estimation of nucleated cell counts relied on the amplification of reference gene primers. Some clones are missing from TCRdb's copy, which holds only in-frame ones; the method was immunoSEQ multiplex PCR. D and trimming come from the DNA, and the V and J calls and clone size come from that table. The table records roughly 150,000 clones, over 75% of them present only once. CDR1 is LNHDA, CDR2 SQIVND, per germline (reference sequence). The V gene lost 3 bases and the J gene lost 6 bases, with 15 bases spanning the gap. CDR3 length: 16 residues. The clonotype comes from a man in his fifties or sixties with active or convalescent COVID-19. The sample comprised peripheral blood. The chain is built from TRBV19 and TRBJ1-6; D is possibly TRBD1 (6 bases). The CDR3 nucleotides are TGTGCCAGTAGTATTCTGGGGGCGCGTGGTAATTCACCCCTCCACTTT. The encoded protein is CASSILGARGNSPLHF.